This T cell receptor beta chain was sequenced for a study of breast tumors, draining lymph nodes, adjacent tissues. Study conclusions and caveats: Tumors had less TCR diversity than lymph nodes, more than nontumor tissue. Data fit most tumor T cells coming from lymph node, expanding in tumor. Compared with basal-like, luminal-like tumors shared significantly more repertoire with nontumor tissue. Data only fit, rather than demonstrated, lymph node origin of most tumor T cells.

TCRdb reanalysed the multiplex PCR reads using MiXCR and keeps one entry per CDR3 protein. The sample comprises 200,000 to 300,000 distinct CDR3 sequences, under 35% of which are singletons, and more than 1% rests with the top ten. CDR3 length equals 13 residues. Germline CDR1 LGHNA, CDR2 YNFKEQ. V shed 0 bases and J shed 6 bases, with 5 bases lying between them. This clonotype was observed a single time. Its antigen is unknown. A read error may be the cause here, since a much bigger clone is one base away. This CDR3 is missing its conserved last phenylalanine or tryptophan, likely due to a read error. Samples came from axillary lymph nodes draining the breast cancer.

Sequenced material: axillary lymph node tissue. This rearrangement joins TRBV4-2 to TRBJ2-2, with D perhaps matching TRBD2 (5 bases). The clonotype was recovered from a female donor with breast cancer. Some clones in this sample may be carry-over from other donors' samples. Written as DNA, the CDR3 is TGTGCCAGCAGCCAAGACGGGGCCGGGGAGCTGTTTCTT. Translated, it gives CASSQDGAGELFL.